These 15 T cell receptor beta chains were all obtained from the same sample, sequenced in a study of cytomegalovirus exposure and HLA in healthy donors. The PCR used 60 Vbeta and 13 Jbeta primers. The data were produced by immunoSEQ multiplex PCR, yet TCRdb's version contains in-frame clones alone and is incomplete. The table lists 100,000 to 150,000 clones, 78% of them singletons, with roughly a tenth in the top ten. Sequenced material: PBMCs. The receptors shown here come from a man aged 25-45 years in good health and CMV-seropositive.

The chain couples TRBV27 to TRBJ1-5, with D maybe TRBD1 (5 bases). V lost 6 bases, J lost 4 bases, and 10 bases lay in between. The germline CDR1 and CDR2 sequences are MNHEY and SMNVEV (reference sequence). This CDR3 spans 13 amino acids. The chain's CDR3 is CASRTGGNQPQHF. As DNA, the CDR3 is TGTGCCAGCAGAACCGGGGGAAATCAGCCCCAGCATTTT.

V is TRBV10-2 and J is TRBJ2-1; tentatively, D is TRBD2 (5 bases). Trimming removed 4 bases from V and 8 bases from J, with 24 bases in between. The CDR3 covers 17 residues. Germline V gene data show CDR1 as WSHSY and CDR2 as SAAADI. For the CDR3, the DNA is TGCGCCAGCAGTGGAACCGGGATAGAGGTCTTTTACGATGAGCAGTTCTTC. Translated, it gives CASSGTGIEVFYDEQFF.

V gene TRBV16 combines with J gene TRBJ1-2; 7 bases are shared with TRBD1. Trimming removed 5 bases from V and 0 bases from J; junction bases left unmatched: 6. Per the germline V gene, CDR1 is KGHSY and CDR2 is FQNENV. CDR3 length equals 15 residues. The CDR3 loop is CASSARQGANYGYTF. The CDR3, as DNA: TGTGCCAGCAGCGCCAGACAGGGAGCTAACTATGGCTACACCTTC. The whole variable domain, remainder taken from reference TRBV16 and TRBJ1-2, is GEEVAQTPKHLVRGEGQKAKLYCAPIKGHSYVFWYQQVLKNEFKFLISFQNENVFDETGMPKERFSAKCLPNSPCSLEIQATKLEDSAVYFCASSARQGANYGYTFGSGTRLTVV.

The rearrangement links TRBV10-2 to TRBJ2-3; perhaps TRBD2 as D (6 bases). The CDR3 has 14 residues. Germline V gene data show CDR1 as WSHSY and CDR2 as SAAADI. V dropped 4 bases and J dropped 2 bases, with 10 bases sitting between them. As DNA, the CDR3 is TGCGCCAGCAGTGGTAGCGGATACACAGATACGCAGTATTTT. This gives the protein CASSGSGYTDTQYF.

The gene calls are TRBV6-1 and TRBJ1-5; no definite D call. V gave up 4 bases and J gave up 0 bases, with 13 bases separating them. Germline CDR1 is MNHNS and CDR2 is SASEGT. This CDR3 is 16 amino acids long. The CDR3 nucleotides are TGTGCCAGCAGTGGGGGAGGATACTATAGCAATCAGCCCCAGCATTTT. It is translated as CASSGGGYYSNQPQHF.

V and J are TRBV18 and TRBJ2-2; the D is unclear. This CDR3 contains 15 residues. V lost 3 bases, J lost 7 bases, and 15 bases lay in between. Germline values: CDR1 KGHSH, CDR2 LQKENI. For the CDR3, the DNA is TGTGCCAGCTCACCCGTTGACATGAATCTCGGGGAGCTGTTTTTT. As protein: CASSPVDMNLGELFF.

V usage is TRBV5-1 and J usage is TRBJ2-3; 8 bases line up with TRBD2. Germline V lookup: CDR1 SGHRS, CDR2 YFSETQ. The ends lost 6 bases at V and 2 bases at J; junction bases unmatched: 8. This CDR3 is 15 amino acids long. As DNA, the CDR3 is TGCGCCAGCACCGATCTAGCGGGCTCCACAGATACGCAGTATTTT. Protein product: CASTDLAGSTDTQYF.

The rearrangement uses TRBV4-3 and TRBJ2-7; TRBD2 matches at 11 bases. V shed 3 bases and J 3 bases; nucleotides not matched to a gene: 1. Per germline, CDR1 LGHNA and CDR2 YSLEER. The CDR3 length is 14 residues. The CDR3 loop is CASSQGLADYEQYF. The CDR3 DNA sequence: TGCGCCAGCAGCCAGGGACTAGCGGACTACGAGCAGTACTTC.

This clone has only one observation. The chain joins TRBV27 to TRBJ1-2, with 8 bases fitting TRBD1. The CDR3 is made up of 15 amino acids. CDR1 and CDR2 (germline): MNHEY, SMNVEV (reference sequence). V lost 5 bases to trimming and J lost 6 bases; unmatched junction nucleotides: 11. The CDR3 is CASSIGQGIVDGYTF. Written as DNA, the CDR3 is TGTGCCAGCAGTATCGGACAGGGTATTGTTGATGGCTACACCTTC.

The V call is TRBV10-3, the J call TRBJ2-7, with 8 bases identical to TRBD2. Germline V CDR1 and CDR2: ENHRY, SYGVKD. V shed 2 bases and J 3 bases; nucleotides not matched to a gene: 6. CDR3 length: 15 residues. The CDR3 region is CAISEEGLAGYEQYF. The CDR3 DNA reads TGTGCCATCAGTGAGGAGGGCCTAGCGGGCTACGAGCAGTACTTC.

The rearrangement links TRBV29-1 to TRBJ1-1; TRBD1 matches 8 bases. The germline CDR1 and CDR2 sequences are SQVTM and ANQGSEA. This CDR3 spans 13 amino acids. V lost 7 bases and J lost 4; bases outside the gene matches: 8. CDR3 in amino acids: CSATGAGGTEAFF. Written as DNA, the CDR3 is TGCAGCGCGACAGGGGCCGGGGGCACTGAAGCTTTCTTT. Looking up the rest from reference TRBV29-1 and TRBJ1-1 gives the full variable domain: SAVISQKPSRDICQRGTSLTIQCQVDSQVTMMFWYRQQPGQSLTLIATANQGSEATYESGFVIDKFPISRPNLTFSTLTVSNMSPEDSSIYLCSATGAGGTEAFFGQGTRLTVV.

The chain uses TRBV9 and TRBJ1-4; the D is unclear. V dropped 0 bases and J dropped 4 bases, with 4 bases sitting between them. CDR3 size: 13 residues. Germline V gene data show CDR1 as SGDLS and CDR2 as YYNGEE. CDR3 region: CASSVGLNEKLFF. CDR3 nucleotides: TGTGCCAGCAGCGTAGGACTTAATGAAAAACTGTTTTTT.

J is TRBJ1-1 and V is TRBV29-1, with 7 bases lining up with TRBD1. V gave up 4 bases and J gave up 3 bases; unmatched junction bases: 5. Germline V gives CDR1 SQVTM, CDR2 ANQGSEA. CDR3 length: 13 amino acids. This chain's CDR3 is CSVADREDTEAFF. The CDR3 DNA reads TGCAGCGTTGCTGACAGGGAGGACACTGAAGCTTTCTTT.

The genes are TRBV7-2 and TRBJ1-5; no clear D gene. The germline V and J ends were trimmed by 4 bases and 1 base, with 8 bases remaining between them. CDR1 SGHTA and CDR2 FQGNSA come from the germline V gene. CDR3 length equals 14 residues. The CDR3 reads CASSSLQSNQPQHF. The CDR3 DNA reads TGTGCCAGCAGCTCGCTACAGAGCAATCAGCCCCAGCATTTT.

This clone was found a few times. The rearrangement joins TRBV27 to TRBJ2-5; 7 nucleotides agree with TRBD2. The J segment lost 5 bases and the V segment lost 3 bases, leaving 9 bases of the junction unmatched. The CDR3 spans 15 residues. The V gene's germline CDR1 is MNHEY and CDR2 SMNVEV (reference sequence). CDR3: CASSFVAGVRETQYF. The CDR3 nucleotides are TGTGCCAGCAGTTTTGTTGCGGGAGTACGTGAGACCCAGTACTTC.